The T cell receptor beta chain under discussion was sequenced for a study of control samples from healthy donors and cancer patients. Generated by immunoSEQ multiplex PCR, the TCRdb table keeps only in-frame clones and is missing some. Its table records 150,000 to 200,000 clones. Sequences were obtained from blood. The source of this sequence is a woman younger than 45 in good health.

This CDR3 is CASSSRLRRTEAFF. CDR3 in DNA: TGTGCCAGCAGCTCGAGACTTAGGAGGACTGAAGCTTTCTTT. V usage is TRBV7-2 and J usage is TRBJ1-1, with D uncertain. Germline loops: CDR1 SGHTA, CDR2 FQGNSA. CDR3 length equals 14 residues. The V end lost 4 bases, the J end lost 5 bases, and 14 bases lay between the germline ends.